The 7 T cell receptor beta chains below come from one sample, sequenced in a study of cytomegalovirus exposure and HLA in healthy donors. Both 60 Vbeta primers and 13 Jbeta primers went into the PCR. The assay was immunoSEQ multiplex PCR, and TCRdb's table has in-frame clones only and misses some. Here the sample spans 100,000 to 150,000 clones, about 85% being singletons. The sample consisted of PBMCs. The receptors here all came from a boy under 18 in good health and CMV-seronegative.

The CDR3 coding sequence is TGTGCCAGCAGCTTATCGGGTGGGGAGACCCAGTACTTC. It specifies CASSLSGGETQYF. The chain links TRBV7-2 to TRBJ2-5; D is unresolved. CDR3 length equals 13 residues. V dropped 2 bases and J dropped 5 bases, with 9 bases sitting between them. Germline CDR1 and CDR2: SGHTA and FQGNSA.

This chain joins TRBV30 and TRBJ2-1, with TRBD2 matching 9 bases. The CDR3 consists of 18 residues. Looked up from germline, CDR1 is GTSNPN and CDR2 is SVGIG (reference sequence). V was clipped by 1 base and J by 4 bases; unmatched bases: 14. This CDR3 is CAWSAAKGGRAYYNEQFF. CDR3 in DNA: TGTGCCTGGAGTGCAGCCAAAGGCGGGAGGGCCTATTACAATGAGCAGTTCTTC. Variable domain in full (rest from reference TRBV30 and TRBJ2-1): SQTIHQWPATLVQPVGSPLSLECTVEGTSNPNLYWYRQAAGRGLQLLFYSVGIGQISSEVPQNLSASRPQDRQFILSSKKLLLSDSGFYLCAWSAAKGGRAYYNEQFFGPGTRLTVL.

The chain links TRBV6-1 to TRBJ2-6, with D tentatively TRBD1 (6 bases). This CDR3 contains 18 residues. V lost 4 bases, J lost 0 bases, and 16 bases lay in between. Looked up from germline, CDR1 is MNHNS and CDR2 is SASEGT. Written as DNA, the CDR3 is TGTGCCAGCAGTGTCCTTGGACAGCTGGCCTCTGGGGCCAACGTCCTGACTTTC. Its protein is CASSVLGQLASGANVLTF.

V gene TRBV19 combines with J gene TRBJ1-2, with TRBD1 matching over 8 bases. The CDR3 extends over 14 amino acids. From germline, CDR1 is LNHDA and CDR2 SQIVND (reference sequence). V lost 5 bases and J lost 4; bases outside the gene matches: 6. The chain's CDR3 is CASSWDRPPYGYTF. CDR3 nucleotide sequence: TGTGCCAGTAGTTGGGACAGGCCCCCCTATGGCTACACCTTC.

V usage is TRBV7-2 and J usage is TRBJ2-7; 7 bases map to TRBD1. Germline CDR1 SGHTA, CDR2 FQGNSA. The CDR3 sequence is 13 residues long. The junction had 4 bases not matched to a gene; V was cut back by 4 bases and J by 4 bases. The DNA for the CDR3 is TGTGCCAGCAGCTCCAGGGGGTCTTACGAGCAGTACTTC. Amino acid sequence: CASSSRGSYEQYF.

This chain links TRBV5-1 with TRBJ1-6; D is perhaps TRBD1 (5 bases). This CDR3 region has 13 residues. V was clipped by 3 bases and J by 13 bases, with 14 bases between them. Germline V lookup: CDR1 SGHRS, CDR2 YFSETQ. In DNA form, the CDR3 reads TGCGCCAGCAGCTCGTTGGGGGAGGCCCCCCTCCACTTT. It translates to CASSSLGEAPLHF.

The rearrangement joins TRBV29-1 to TRBJ2-7; TRBD1 aligns across 8 bases. V shed 6 bases, J shed 2 bases, and the junction held 3 bases outside the gene matches. CDR1 is SQVTM, CDR2 ANQGSEA, per germline. CDR3 size: 12 residues. CDR3 protein: CSVETGAYEQYF. The CDR3 region has the DNA TGCAGCGTAGAGACAGGGGCCTACGAGCAGTACTTC.